The 15 T cell receptor beta chains listed next were all sequenced from one sample in a study of early T cells in non-severe SARS-CoV-2 infection. TCRdb re-derived calls from the 5' RACE reads in MiXCR, one entry per CDR3 protein. The repertoire includes about 64,000 distinct CDR3 sequences, roughly a fifth of them detected once, and about 15% sits in the top ten. This specimen consisted of whole blood, obtained at baseline. These receptors all come from an adult who was a healthcare worker with PCR-confirmed SARS-CoV-2 infection or an uninfected control (not recorded which).

The chain is built from TRBV19 and TRBJ2-6; 8 positions match TRBD1. The ends lost 4 bases at V and 4 bases at J; junction bases unmatched: 3. The CDR3 spans 15 residues. Germline CDR1 LNHDA, CDR2 SQIVND (reference sequence). CDR3 nucleotide sequence: TGTGCCAGTAGTAGGACAGGGCACGGGGCCAACGTCCTGACTTTC. This sequence encodes CASSRTGHGANVLTF.

The chain employs TRBV27 and TRBJ2-7; D uncertain. V was clipped by 6 bases and J by 11 bases, with 20 bases between them. The germline V gene has CDR1 MNHEY and CDR2 SMNVEV (reference sequence). The CDR3 consists of 13 residues. The DNA of the CDR3 is TGTGCCAGCAGCACCTCCCCCCCGGCCAAGGAGTACTTC. The encoded protein is CASSTSPPAKEYF.

CDR3 bases: TGTGCCAGCAGTTCGATCGTGGGAAGAAGGCGGCAAAACGCGGAAGAGTCCTACAATGAGCAGTTCTTC. Translating gives CASSSIVGRRRQNAEESYNEQFF. J is TRBJ2-1 and V is TRBV12-3 or TRBV12-4; the D is unclear. CDR3 size: 23 residues. Trimming left V 4 bases short and J 1 base short, with 35 bases between.

This clonotype showed up just a few times. V is TRBV2 and J is TRBJ2-5; weak D call: TRBD2 (5 bases). CDR1 is SNHLY, CDR2 FYNNEI, per germline. This CDR3 is built from 13 residues. The V and J ends lost 7 bases and 5 bases respectively, with 14 bases between them. DNA for the CDR3: TGTGCCAGCACCGAGGGCGTAGCGGAGACCCAGTACTTC. Translated, it gives CASTEGVAETQYF.

Here the CDR3 DNA reads TGCGCCAGCAGCTTCACGACAGGGAACACTGAAGCTTTCTTT. As protein: CASSFTTGNTEAFF. The chain uses TRBV5-1 and TRBJ1-1; possibly TRBD1 for D (6 bases). This CDR3 is 14 amino acids long. With 2 bases removed from V and 1 base from J, the gap between germline ends came to 9 bases. Germline CDR1 and CDR2: SGHRS and YFSETQ.

This clonotype came up many times. V is TRBV18 and J is TRBJ2-3, with 8 nucleotides matching TRBD1. Trimming at V came to 3 bases and at J to 5 bases, leaving 4 bases not matched to a gene. From germline, CDR1 is KGHSH and CDR2 LQKENI. This CDR3 spans 14 amino acids. CDR3 loop: CASSPAGGVDTQYF. The CDR3 coding sequence is TGTGCCAGCTCACCGGCAGGGGGCGTAGATACGCAGTATTTT.

This clonotype showed up just a few times. V usage is TRBV18 and J usage is TRBJ1-1; 9 positions match TRBD1. Unmatched junction bases numbered 11, after V lost 2 bases and J lost 7 bases. Germline loops: CDR1 KGHSH, CDR2 LQKENI. This CDR3 is 16 amino acids long. The CDR3 loop reads CASSPSTPRTGVEAFF. In DNA form, the CDR3 reads TGTGCCAGCTCACCATCAACACCCCGGACAGGGGTTGAAGCTTTCTTT. Using reference TRBV18 and TRBJ1-1 for the parts outside the CDR3, the full variable domain is NAGVMQNPRHLVRRRGQEARLRCSPMKGHSHVYWYRQLPEEGLKFMVYLQKENIIDESGMPKERFSAEFPKEGPSILRIQQVVRGDSAAYFCASSPSTPRTGVEAFFGQGTRLTVV.

This clonotype was seen more than once but under ten times. The CDR3 sequence is CSARSGEYGYTF. CDR3 bases: TGCAGTGCTAGGTCTGGGGAATATGGCTACACCTTC. The chain links TRBV20-1 to TRBJ1-2; no clear D. Germline V gives CDR1 DFQATT, CDR2 SNEGSKA (reference sequence). This CDR3 has 12 residues. V lost 3 bases to trimming and J lost 5 bases, with 10 bases between them.

This clonotype was seen a handful of times. The chain employs TRBV21-1 and TRBJ1-3. TRBV21-1 is labeled a pseudogene. The CDR3 contains 16 residues. CDR3 bases: TGTGCCAGCAGCACCGACTTGGTTGTACCCGGAAACACCATATATTTT. This codes for CASSTDLVVPGNTIYF.

This clonotype turned up a few times. This sequence joins TRBV29-1 and TRBJ2-7; TRBD1 might be the D (6 bases). CDR1 is SQVTM, CDR2 ANQGSEA, per germline. V was cut by 7 bases and J by 3 bases, with 13 bases left in between. The CDR3 length is 12 residues. The CDR3 sequence is CSAGQGGYEQYF. Written as DNA, the CDR3 is TGCAGCGCCGGACAAGGGGGCTACGAGCAGTACTTC.

The sample holds a few counts of this clonotype. The chain is built from TRBV9 and TRBJ2-2; D is ambiguous. Germline loops: CDR1 SGDLS, CDR2 YYNGEE. Trimming stripped 0 bases from V and 3 bases from J, with 6 bases between. The CDR3 is 14 residues long. The CDR3 DNA reads as TGTGCCAGCAGCGTAGGATCCGACACCGGGGAGCTGTTTTTT. Amino acids: CASSVGSDTGELFF.

V is TRBV7-9 and J is TRBJ1-6; D gene unclear. CDR3 length: 18 residues. V was shortened by 5 bases and J by 0 bases, with 17 bases between the two germline ends. CDR1 and CDR2 (germline): SEHNR, FQNEAQ (reference sequence). CDR3 nucleotides: TGTGCCAGCAGCGATGAGAGGCCAGAAAGCTCCTATAATTCACCCCTCCACTTT. Translated: CASSDERPESSYNSPLHF.

The chain uses TRBV3-1 and TRBJ2-3; D possibly corresponds to TRBD2 (6 bases). Deletions cut 1 base from V and 8 bases from J, with 16 bases between. Germline values: CDR1 LGHDT, CDR2 YNNKEL (reference sequence). This CDR3 region has 15 residues. The CDR3 loop reads CASSQAGQRAGTQYF. The CDR3, as DNA: TGTGCCAGCAGCCAAGCGGGGCAGCGGGCCGGTACGCAGTATTTT.

The V gene is TRBV7-9, the J gene TRBJ2-1; possibly TRBD2 for D (6 bases). Germline CDR1 is SEHNR and CDR2 is FQNEAQ (reference sequence). V was pared by 5 bases and J by 0 bases, with 11 bases between. The CDR3 spans 15 residues. The CDR3: CASSASGSSYNEQFF. The CDR3 DNA reads TGTGCCAGCAGCGCCTCCGGGAGCTCCTACAATGAGCAGTTCTTC.

This clonotype has only a few counts. The chain recombines TRBV12-3 or TRBV12-4 with TRBJ1-1; the D is unclear. Trimming removed 3 bases at V and 1 base at J, with 12 bases between. The CDR3 is 15 residues long. The CDR3 DNA sequence: TGTGCCAGCAGTTTCACAGCGGTGGGGAACACTGAAGCTTTCTTT. It is translated as CASSFTAVGNTEAFF.